The source of this TCR beta chain is a study of beta chain features in type 1 diabetes. Findings and limits, study-wide: The study left unresolved whether HLA type influences TCRB rearrangement. Type 1 diabetes patients had TCRB CDR3s that were shorter (moderately but significantly so) in all four CD4+ subsets. A greater similarity of naive, central memory and Treg TCRB repertoires was seen among patients than among healthy donors.

This clone came up a few times. Its cognate antigen is unknown. Investigators reverse transcribed all isolated RNA, so they sequenced expressed TCRB transcripts. Profiled with immunoSEQ multiplex PCR; TCRdb holds only in-frame clones, not every one. The sample holds 500,000 to 850,000 clones, roughly an eighth seen once. This CDR3 contains 14 residues. V lost 7 bases to trimming and J lost 6 bases, with 13 bases between them. Germline V gives CDR1 MNHEY, CDR2 SMNVEV (reference sequence). A sort by CD45RO/CCR7/CD25/CD127/CD95/CD27 yielded CD4+ naive, central memory, regulatory and stem cell-like memory cells. Purity (above 98%) was reached by all sorted populations.

The sample taken for sequencing was naive CD4+ T cells from blood. The chain employs TRBV27 and TRBJ1-6, with D maybe TRBD1 (5 bases). The source is a young man with type 1 diabetes. The CDR3 bases are TGTGCCAGCACTATGGGACGGTCTAATTCACCCCTCCACTTT. Its protein product is CASTMGRSNSPLHF.